What follows is one T cell receptor (beta chain) and its context. The CDR3 goes on 3 residues after the read ends, and that part is filled in from the germline J gene. This sample is drawn from a study of T cells in women clearing cervical HPV infection. Background on the study: Controls were women whose single incident HPV16 infection cleared within 12 months without precancer or cancer. Case blood was drawn when the lesion was first found; control blood after infection became undetectable. Only a few women had HLA typing results available.

MY09/MY11 PCR detected cervical HPV DNA; dot-blot assigned genotypes. Assay: immunoSEQ multiplex PCR; the TCRdb copy retains only in-frame clones and omits some. This repertoire comprises about 19,000 clones; its ten largest clones make up roughly 3.2%. CDR3 length: 15 residues. Germline CDR1 and CDR2: MNHEY and SVGEGT. V was shortened by 8 bases and J by 0 bases, with 16 bases between the two germline ends. Sequenced: blood buffy coat. The chain recombines TRBV6-2 or TRBV6-3 with TRBJ1-2; D uncertain. The origin of this receptor is a woman aged 18-69 years with a cervical HPV16 infection that either progressed to CIN3+ or cleared (not recorded which). CDR3 DNA, as far as it was read: TGTGCCAGCTCTTCCTACACAGAAGCTAACTATGGC. Residues: CASSSYTEANYG. The CDR3, in full, reads CASSSYTEANYGYTF.